The 32 T cell receptor beta chains below were found in one sample sequenced in a study of blood T cell repertoires in COVID-19. Only in-frame clones appear in the TCRdb table, and some are missing; sequencing was by immunoSEQ multiplex PCR. The sample lists around 150,000 clones, approximately 86% occurring once. Input material: peripheral blood. The receptors were gathered from a man between 60 and 70 years old with acute or convalescent COVID-19.

The genes are TRBV7-6 and TRBJ2-7; D may be TRBD1 (6 bases). This CDR3 spans 13 amino acids. V lost 5 bases, J lost 4 bases, and 12 bases lay in between. Germline lookup yields CDR1 SGHVS and CDR2 FNYEAQ. CDR3 coding DNA: TGTGCCAGCAGCGTATACAGGGATTACGAGCAGTACTTC. It codes for CASSVYRDYEQYF.

The CDR3 sequence is CASSPSGGEASTEAFF. The CDR3 DNA is TGCGCCAGCAGCCCGTCGGGGGGCGAAGCGTCCACTGAAGCTTTCTTT. The chain links TRBV5-1 to TRBJ1-1; weak D call: TRBD1 (6 bases). The germline V and J ends were trimmed by 4 bases and 4 bases, with 20 bases remaining between them. Germline V gene sequence: CDR1 SGHRS, CDR2 YFSETQ. The CDR3 is made up of 16 amino acids.

The chain couples TRBV11-3 to TRBJ2-7; a weak D match, TRBD2 (5 bases). The CDR3 length is 14 residues. Germline lookup yields CDR1 SGHNT and CDR2 YENEEA. The V gene lost 1 base and the J gene lost 3 bases, with 10 bases spanning the gap. The CDR3 loop is CASSLGGDHYEQYF. DNA for the CDR3: TGTGCCAGCAGCTTAGGGGGAGACCACTACGAGCAGTACTTC.

This chain links TRBV28 with TRBJ1-2; D is uncertain. Trimming took 5 bases from V and 1 from J, leaving 17 bases between them. The CDR3 length is 16 residues. CDR1 is MDHEN and CDR2 is SYDVKM in the germline V gene. CDR3 in DNA: TGTGCCAGCAGTCGGCTACAGTTCAAGATTAACTATGGCTACACCTTC. Its protein is CASSRLQFKINYGYTF.

The J gene is TRBJ1-4, the V gene TRBV18; D uncertain. Trimming shortened V by 2 bases and J by 2 bases, and 6 bases separated the two germline ends. Per the germline V gene, CDR1 is KGHSH and CDR2 is LQKENI. This CDR3 contains 14 residues. Here the CDR3 reads CASSPSPTNEKLFF. In DNA, the CDR3 is TGTGCCAGCTCACCAAGCCCCACTAATGAAAAACTGTTTTTT. Supplemented by reference TRBV18 and TRBJ1-4, the full variable domain reads NAGVMQNPRHLVRRRGQEARLRCSPMKGHSHVYWYRQLPEEGLKFMVYLQKENIIDESGMPKERFSAEFPKEGPSILRIQQVVRGDSAAYFCASSPSPTNEKLFFGSGTQLSVL.

The chain combines TRBV27 with TRBJ2-1, with D possibly TRBD2 on 6 matching bases. The CDR3 covers 16 residues. Germline V lookup: CDR1 MNHEY, CDR2 SMNVEV (reference sequence). The V end lost 5 bases, the J end lost 3 bases, and 17 bases lay between the germline ends. CDR3: CASSPTGRGGYNEQFF. The CDR3 DNA follows: TGTGCCAGCAGTCCTACCGGGCGGGGAGGCTACAATGAGCAGTTCTTC.

The chain recombines TRBV27 with TRBJ2-4; D is unresolved. The CDR3 is 14 amino acids. Germline loops: CDR1 MNHEY, CDR2 SMNVEV (reference sequence). The V end was cut by 4 bases, the J end by 0 bases, with 7 bases between. This chain's CDR3 is CASSWHGAKNIQYF. The CDR3 region has the DNA TGTGCCAGCAGTTGGCATGGAGCCAAAAACATTCAGTACTTC.

J is TRBJ2-5 and V is TRBV5-1, with 8 positions matching TRBD2. V shed 4 bases and J 1 base; nucleotides not matched to a gene: 9. There are 16 residues in the CDR3. Germline V gene lookup returns CDR1 SGHRS and CDR2 YFSETQ. The CDR3 DNA sequence: TGCGCCAGCAGCCACGGACTAGCCCTACTCCAAGAGACCCAGTACTTC. This encodes CASSHGLALLQETQYF.

In this sample, this clone turned up many times. This chain connects TRBV13 to TRBJ2-5; weak D call: TRBD2 (6 bases). The CDR3 has 15 amino acids. Trimming left V 6 bases short and J 2 bases short, with 16 bases between. The V gene's germline CDR1 is PRHDT and CDR2 FYEKMQ (reference sequence). Here the CDR3 DNA reads TGTGCCAGCAGTCATAGCGGAGAGGGGCAAGAGACCCAGTACTTC. Translating gives CASSHSGEGQETQYF.

J is TRBJ1-3 and V is TRBV6-6; D unclear. CDR3 length: 12 residues. The germline gives CDR1 MNHNY, CDR2 SVGAGI (reference sequence). Deletions cut 10 bases from V and 4 bases from J, with 11 bases between. CDR3 DNA sequence: TGTGCCACCTCAGGATCGGGAAACACCATATATTTT. Translation: CATSGSGNTIYF.

This chain connects TRBV21-1 to TRBJ1-5; the D call TRBD1 from the table was never checked on the DNA. TRBV21-1 is a listed pseudogene. This CDR3 has 16 amino acids. The DNA for the CDR3 is TGTGCCAGCAGCCGTATCAGGGGACAGGGGGTTCAGCCCCAGCATTTT. Encoded protein: CASSRIRGQGVQPQHF.

The table lists this clone with a count of one. This sequence joins TRBV19 and TRBJ2-7, with TRBD2 identical over 9 bases. This CDR3 is built from 14 residues. Trimming at V came to 5 bases and at J to 3 bases, leaving 5 bases not matched to a gene. Germline V CDR1 and CDR2: LNHDA, SQIVND (reference sequence). The CDR3 DNA sequence: TGTGCCAGTAGTGCCCTGACTAGCGGCTACGAGCAGTACTTC. It is translated as CASSALTSGYEQYF.

A few counts support this clone. The chain links TRBV6-6 to TRBJ2-7; D not certain. This CDR3 has 12 amino acids. Germline CDR1 MNHNY, CDR2 SVGAGI (reference sequence). V shed 6 bases and J shed 3 bases, with 9 bases lying between them. The CDR3 region is CASSGAVYEQYF. The DNA of the CDR3 is TGTGCCAGCAGCGGAGCTGTCTACGAGCAGTACTTC.

The chain has TRBV7-3 and TRBJ1-4; D is uncertain. V was pared by 6 bases and J by 7 bases, with 18 bases between. Germline CDR1 SGHTA, CDR2 FQGTGA. CDR3 size: 15 residues. CDR3 amino acids: CASRFPGVRGEKLFF. The CDR3 nucleotides read TGTGCCAGCAGGTTTCCTGGCGTTCGGGGTGAAAAACTGTTTTTT.

Only a few counts were recorded for this clone. V and J are TRBV7-9 and TRBJ1-1, with D unclear. V gave up 5 bases and J gave up 6 bases, with 16 bases separating them. The CDR3 length is 14 residues. The germline V gene encodes CDR1 SEHNR and CDR2 FQNEAQ (reference sequence). Here the CDR3 reads CASSVGISRPEAFF. The DNA for the CDR3 is TGTGCCAGCAGCGTCGGGATTAGCAGACCTGAAGCTTTCTTT.

The chain links TRBV12-5 to TRBJ1-2; 10 bases align to TRBD1. V trimming: 0 bases; J trimming: 7 bases; junction bases outside the gene matches: 17. CDR1 LGHNT and CDR2 FRNRAP come from the germline V gene. The CDR3 is made up of 19 amino acids. The CDR3 region has the DNA TGTGCTAGTGGTTTGGTAACGTCGCAGTACGGGACAGGGGCGTCTGGCTACACCTTC. The encoded protein is CASGLVTSQYGTGASGYTF.

The V and J genes are TRBV19 and TRBJ1-2; D gene uncertain. This CDR3 has 12 residues. Germline CDR1 LNHDA, CDR2 SQIVND (reference sequence). V shed 4 bases and J shed 8 bases, with 11 bases lying between them. For the CDR3, the DNA is TGTGCCAGTAGTAGGGAGACGAGCGGCTACACCTTC. This encodes CASSRETSGYTF. Using reference TRBV19 and TRBJ1-2 for the parts outside the CDR3, the full variable domain is DGGITQSPKYLFRKEGQNVTLSCEQNLNHDAMYWYRQDPGQGLRLIYYSQIVNDFQKGDIAEGYSVSREKKESFPLTVTSAQKNPTAFYLCASSRETSGYTFGSGTRLTVV.

This sequence joins TRBV28 and TRBJ1-2; D not certain. V was clipped by 11 bases and J by 4 bases, with 17 bases between them. From germline, CDR1 is MDHEN and CDR2 SYDVKM. This CDR3 comprises 13 residues. CDR3 protein: CAGREGKGYGYTF. The CDR3 DNA is TGTGCCGGGAGAGAGGGTAAAGGCTATGGCTACACCTTC.

The chain uses TRBV5-1 and TRBJ2-7, with 9 nucleotides matching TRBD2. CDR1 SGHRS and CDR2 YFSETQ come from the germline V gene. V lost 4 bases to trimming and J lost 3 bases; unmatched junction nucleotides: 11. The CDR3 runs to 16 residues. CDR3 sequence reads: CASSPTSGGTFYEQYF. CDR3 DNA: TGCGCCAGCAGCCCGACTAGCGGCGGTACCTTCTACGAGCAGTACTTC.

This CDR3 is CASSGAPAGLGYTF. CDR3 coding DNA: TGTGCCAGCAGCGGCGCACCAGCAGGTCTTGGCTACACCTTC. The genes are TRBV11-2 and TRBJ1-2; D is ambiguous. The V end was cut by 5 bases, the J end by 7 bases, with 17 bases between. The CDR3 spans 14 residues. Germline V gives CDR1 SGHAT, CDR2 FQNNGV.

The rearrangement joins TRBV7-9 to TRBJ1-1, with 7 nucleotides matching TRBD1. The CDR3 totals 16 residues. Germline trimming cut 2 bases from V and 1 base from J; bases unmatched to any gene: 7. Germline CDR1 SEHNR, CDR2 FQNEAQ (reference sequence). In DNA, the CDR3 is TGTGCCAGCAGCTTAATACCGGGACAGTCGAACACTGAAGCTTTCTTT. Its translation is CASSLIPGQSNTEAFF.

The V call is TRBV5-1, the J call TRBJ2-1; 11 nucleotides match TRBD2. Trimming took 4 bases from V and 5 from J; bases not matched to a gene: 5. From germline, CDR1 is SGHRS and CDR2 YFSETQ. The CDR3 consists of 15 residues. CDR3: CASSPGLAGHNEQFF. The CDR3 DNA sequence: TGCGCCAGCAGCCCCGGACTAGCGGGCCACAATGAGCAGTTCTTC.

CDR3 in DNA: TGCGCCAGCAGACTACAACGGAACACTGAAGCTTTCTTT. Its translation is CASRLQRNTEAFF. The genes are TRBV5-1 and TRBJ1-1; D gene uncertain. CDR3 length: 13 residues. CDR1 is SGHRS and CDR2 is YFSETQ in the germline V gene. V was pared by 5 bases and J by 1 base, with 9 bases between. Full variable domain (outside the CDR3, taken from reference TRBV5-1 and TRBJ1-1): KAGVTQTPRYLIKTRGQQVTLSCSPISGHRSVSWYQQTPGQGLQFLFEYFSETQRNKGNFPGRFSGRQFSNSRSEMNVSTLELGDSALYLCASRLQRNTEAFFGQGTRLTVV.

This clone has only one observation. The chain uses TRBV28 and TRBJ2-7; a weak D match, TRBD1 (5 bases). The germline V gene encodes CDR1 MDHEN and CDR2 SYDVKM. Between the trimmed V and J ends, which lost 7 bases and 0 bases, there was a span of 13 bases. This CDR3 has 14 residues. The CDR3 loop is CASTPDTYSYEQYF. Written as DNA, the CDR3 is TGTGCCAGCACCCCGGACACGTACTCCTACGAGCAGTACTTC.

V and J are TRBV29-1 and TRBJ2-2; possibly TRBD1 for D (5 bases). The CDR3 sequence is 13 residues long. V was pared by 4 bases and J by 0 bases, with 6 bases between. Germline V gives CDR1 SQVTM, CDR2 ANQGSEA. The CDR3 sequence is CSVGQTNTGELFF. As DNA, the CDR3 is TGCAGCGTTGGACAGACGAACACCGGGGAGCTGTTTTTT.

The genes are TRBV27 and TRBJ2-7; 12 bases match TRBD2. CDR3 length: 19 amino acids. V trimming: 4 bases; J trimming: 5 bases; junction bases outside the gene matches: 18. Germline lookup yields CDR1 MNHEY and CDR2 SMNVEV (reference sequence). The CDR3 sequence: CASSSNPYPLAGGPHEQYF. In nucleotides, the CDR3 is TGTGCCAGCAGTTCCAACCCGTATCCCCTAGCGGGAGGGCCCCACGAGCAGTACTTC.

The rearrangement joins TRBV30 to TRBJ2-2; TRBD2 matches 7 bases. The J segment lost 2 bases and the V segment lost 4 bases, leaving 4 bases of the junction unmatched. The CDR3 runs to 14 residues. The germline V gene encodes CDR1 GTSNPN and CDR2 SVGIG (reference sequence). CDR3 nucleotides: TGTGCCTGGAAGCGCGGGAGAAACACCGGGGAGCTGTTTTTT. Translating it yields CAWKRGRNTGELFF.

The chain couples TRBV6-1 to TRBJ2-5, with D tentatively TRBD1 (5 bases). Germline CDR1 MNHNS, CDR2 SASEGT. The CDR3 sequence is 15 residues long. V was trimmed by 2 bases and J by 0 bases, leaving 10 bases between them. The CDR3 nucleotides are TGTGCCAGCAGTGAATATCCAGGGCACCAAGAGACCCAGTACTTC. Encoded protein: CASSEYPGHQETQYF.

The rearrangement joins TRBV5-4 to TRBJ2-7, with TRBD2 matching 8 bases. V lost 1 base and J lost 9; bases outside the gene matches: 12. The CDR3 sequence is 15 residues long. Germline lookup yields CDR1 SGHNT and CDR2 YYREEE (reference sequence). CDR3 amino acids: CASSLSPGGTTAQYF. CDR3 coding DNA: TGTGCCAGCAGCTTGTCGCCGGGAGGGACTACGGCGCAGTACTTC.

Here the CDR3 reads CASSPWADTQYF. The CDR3 DNA reads TGCGCCAGCAGCCCGTGGGCGGATACGCAGTATTTT. This chain connects TRBV5-1 to TRBJ2-3; no firm D call. The ends were cut back, 4 bases at V and 6 bases at J, with 9 bases in the middle. CDR1 and CDR2 from the germline V gene are SGHRS and YFSETQ. This CDR3 contains 12 residues.

The chain has TRBV6-5 and TRBJ1-6; D call uncertain. The CDR3 length is 14 residues. Trimming removed 2 bases from V and 4 bases from J, with 6 bases in between. From germline, CDR1 is MNHEY and CDR2 SVGAGI. CDR3 DNA: TGTGCCAGCAGTTACGTCCGGTATAATTCACCCCTCCACTTT. Residues: CASSYVRYNSPLHF.

This clone was seen at least ten times. V is TRBV27 and J is TRBJ2-3, with 11 positions matching TRBD2. Germline V gene lookup returns CDR1 MNHEY and CDR2 SMNVEV (reference sequence). J was trimmed by 6 bases and V by 3 bases; bases with no gene match: 2. This CDR3 region has 14 residues. Written as DNA, the CDR3 is TGTGCCAGCAGTTTGTCTAGCGGGGGGGATACGCAGTATTTT. Translating it yields CASSLSSGGDTQYF.